The rows below give T cell receptor beta chains drawn from one sample of a study of blood T cells in healthy people across ages. One entry per CDR3 protein results from TCRdb running MiXCR on the 5' RACE reads. The sample lists more than 1 million distinct CDR3 sequences, more than 40% seen once, with approximately 20% in the top ten. Sequencing was done on a sample of blood. These receptors all stem from a woman aged 55-70 years in good health. CDR3s include the opening cysteine and the closing phenylalanine or tryptophan. The D gene is left open where the match is weak. A clone size is listed for some rows: how often the clone was seen (once, few, many), or a class if it is expanded.

d_call: TRBD1
j_call: TRBJ1-1
v_call: TRBV10-1
clone_size: .
cdr3_nt: TGCGCCAGCAGGGGGGACAGGTTTGAAGCTTTCTTT
cdr3_aa: CASRGDRFEAFF

d_call: TRBD2
j_call: TRBJ2-3
v_call: TRBV20-1
clone_size: .
cdr3_nt: TGCAGTGCTAGGAACCCTAGCGGGAACACAGATACGCAGTATTTT
cdr3_aa: CSARNPSGNTDTQYF

d_call: .
j_call: TRBJ1-5
v_call: TRBV7-3
clone_size: .
cdr3_nt: TGTGCCAGCAGCTTAAGAGACTACCGCGGGGGGGCTTCTTTGTTAGAGGGCAATCAGCCCCAGCATTTT
cdr3_aa: CASSLRDYRGGASLLEGNQPQHF

d_call: TRBD1
j_call: TRBJ1-2
v_call: TRBV2
clone_size: .
cdr3_nt: TGTGCCAGCAGGGGGACAGGGCGTGGCTACACCTTC
cdr3_aa: CASRGTGRGYTF

d_call: .
j_call: TRBJ2-1
v_call: TRBV25-1
clone_size: few
cdr3_nt: TGTGCCAGCAGTGATGTACAGGGTATCTACAATGAGCAGTTCTTC
cdr3_aa: CASSDVQGIYNEQFF

d_call: TRBD2
j_call: TRBJ2-7
v_call: TRBV14
clone_size: .
cdr3_nt: TGTGCCAGCAGCCCCGGACTAGCGCCTACCTACGAGCAGTACTTC
cdr3_aa: CASSPGLAPTYEQYF

d_call: .
j_call: TRBJ2-1
v_call: TRBV27
clone_size: .
cdr3_nt: TGTGCCAGCAGTCCAAACATCCCCCAAGAGACCCAGTTCTTC
cdr3_aa: CASSPNIPQETQFF

d_call: TRBD1
j_call: TRBJ2-1
v_call: TRBV19
clone_size: .
cdr3_nt: TGTGCCAGTAGTATCGGGACAGGCGCAGCGTTCTTC
cdr3_aa: CASSIGTGAAFF

d_call: .
j_call: TRBJ2-7
v_call: TRBV6-1
clone_size: few
cdr3_nt: TGTGCCAGCACCAAGGCCGGACACCCCTACGAGCAGTACTTC
cdr3_aa: CASTKAGHPYEQYF

d_call: .
j_call: TRBJ2-5
v_call: TRBV7-6
clone_size: .
cdr3_nt: TGTGCCAGCAGCTTAACATCCGTCGACGGACGATTGGGTCAAGAGACCCAGTACTTC
cdr3_aa: CASSLTSVDGRLGQETQYF

d_call: .
j_call: TRBJ2-5
v_call: TRBV20-1
clone_size: .
cdr3_nt: TGCAGTGCTAGGGCTTTGAGCGGTTTGTATGAGCAGTACTTC
cdr3_aa: CSARALSGLYEQYF

d_call: .
j_call: TRBJ2-5
v_call: TRBV7-2
clone_size: few
cdr3_nt: TGTGCCAGCACCCTGACTAGTTGGAATGAGCAGTACTTC
cdr3_aa: CASTLTSWNEQYF

d_call: .
j_call: TRBJ1-5
v_call: TRBV20-1
clone_size: .
cdr3_nt: TGCAGTGCTTCTGACAATTATAGCAATCAGCCCCAGCATTTT
cdr3_aa: CSASDNYSNQPQHF

d_call: TRBD1
j_call: TRBJ2-5
v_call: TRBV25-1
clone_size: .
cdr3_nt: TGTGCCAGCAGTGATCGCCCGAGGACAGGGGCCGAGACCCAGTACTTC
cdr3_aa: CASSDRPRTGAETQYF

d_call: .
j_call: TRBJ2-7
v_call: TRBV5-1
clone_size: few
cdr3_nt: TGCGCCAGCAGCTTCATAGGGGACTACGAGCAGTACTTC
cdr3_aa: CASSFIGDYEQYF

d_call: .
j_call: TRBJ2-5
v_call: TRBV10-2
clone_size: few
cdr3_nt: TGCGCCAGCAGTGAGCCTACGGGACGAGTTGGGACCCAGTACTTC
cdr3_aa: CASSEPTGRVGTQYF

d_call: TRBD2
j_call: TRBJ2-1
v_call: TRBV20-1
clone_size: few
cdr3_nt: TGCAGTGCCACGGGACTAGTCCTTAGCTCCTACAATGAGCAGTTCTTC
cdr3_aa: CSATGLVLSSYNEQFF

d_call: TRBD2
j_call: TRBJ2-7
v_call: TRBV5-1
clone_size: few
cdr3_nt: TGCGCCAGCAGCTTGGTGGCGGGAGACGCCCGCGAGCAGTACTTC
cdr3_aa: CASSLVAGDAREQYF

d_call: .
j_call: TRBJ2-5
v_call: TRBV6-6
clone_size: .
cdr3_nt: TGTGCCAGCAGTTACCACAGGGTGTTAGAGACCCAGTACTTC
cdr3_aa: CASSYHRVLETQYF

d_call: .
j_call: TRBJ2-3
v_call: TRBV2
clone_size: few
cdr3_nt: TGTGCCAGCAACCCGGGACTCGCCACAGATACGCAGTATTTT
cdr3_aa: CASNPGLATDTQYF

d_call: .
j_call: TRBJ2-7
v_call: TRBV25-1
clone_size: .
cdr3_nt: TGTGCCAGCAGTGCCCCGGGGGAGGGGGGCTACGAGCAGTACTTC
cdr3_aa: CASSAPGEGGYEQYF

d_call: .
j_call: TRBJ2-5
v_call: TRBV27
clone_size: .
cdr3_nt: TGTGCCAGCAGTTTAGCGAGGCAGATAGAGACCCAGTACTTC
cdr3_aa: CASSLARQIETQYF

d_call: .
j_call: TRBJ2-4
v_call: TRBV27
clone_size: .
cdr3_nt: TGTGCCAGCAGTTTACGTAGCCCAGGAGCCAAAAACATTCAGTACTTC
cdr3_aa: CASSLRSPGAKNIQYF

d_call: .
j_call: TRBJ2-7
v_call: TRBV20-1
clone_size: few
cdr3_nt: TGCAGTGCTAGGCCAACAGTACATGGCGAGCAGTACTTC
cdr3_aa: CSARPTVHGEQYF

d_call: .
j_call: TRBJ2-7
v_call: TRBV6-6
clone_size: .
cdr3_nt: TGTGCCAGCAGTCAGAGGACAGTAAGATTCTACGAGCAGTACTTC
cdr3_aa: CASSQRTVRFYEQYF

d_call: TRBD1
j_call: TRBJ2-5
v_call: TRBV12-3/TRBV12-4
clone_size: few
cdr3_nt: TGTGCCAGCAGACCAACAGGGGGTGAGACCCAGTACTTC
cdr3_aa: CASRPTGGETQYF

d_call: TRBD1
j_call: TRBJ2-3
v_call: TRBV6-2/TRBV6-3
clone_size: .
cdr3_nt: TGTGCCAGCAGTCCAAGGACAGGGGTGACAGATACGCAGTATTTT
cdr3_aa: CASSPRTGVTDTQYF

d_call: TRBD2
j_call: TRBJ2-1
v_call: TRBV7-9
clone_size: .
cdr3_nt: TGTGCCAGCAGCTCCGGACTAGCGAAAGAGACCCAGTTCTTC
cdr3_aa: CASSSGLAKETQFF

d_call: TRBD1
j_call: TRBJ2-7
v_call: TRBV4-1
clone_size: few
cdr3_nt: TGCGCCAGCAGCCAAGTCGGGACAGGGGGGAGATACGAGCAGTACTTC
cdr3_aa: CASSQVGTGGRYEQYF

d_call: TRBD1
j_call: TRBJ2-1
v_call: TRBV7-9
clone_size: few
cdr3_nt: TGTGCCAGCAGCCCAACCCGGGACAGAAGACTCAATGAGCAGTTCTTC
cdr3_aa: CASSPTRDRRLNEQFF

d_call: .
j_call: TRBJ1-3
v_call: TRBV7-2
clone_size: few
cdr3_nt: TGTGCCAGCAGCTTAGGATCTTACTCTGGAAACACCATATATTTT
cdr3_aa: CASSLGSYSGNTIYF

d_call: .
j_call: TRBJ2-1
v_call: TRBV7-3
clone_size: .
cdr3_nt: TGTGCCAGCAGCTTACATTCCTACAATGAGCAGTTCTTC
cdr3_aa: CASSLHSYNEQFF

d_call: TRBD2
j_call: TRBJ2-4
v_call: TRBV2
clone_size: .
cdr3_nt: TGTGCCAGCAGGACCGGGACTAGCGGGATAGTCGTGCAGTACTTC
cdr3_aa: CASRTGTSGIVVQYF

d_call: .
j_call: TRBJ2-7
v_call: TRBV20-1
clone_size: many
cdr3_nt: TGCAGTGGAAGCAAGGGGCGCTACGAGCAGTACTTC
cdr3_aa: CSGSKGRYEQYF

d_call: TRBD2
j_call: TRBJ2-3
v_call: TRBV20-1
clone_size: few
cdr3_nt: TGCAGTGCTAGGGGGACTAGCGGGAGGGAAGATACGCAGTATTTT
cdr3_aa: CSARGTSGREDTQYF

d_call: .
j_call: TRBJ2-3
v_call: TRBV5-6
clone_size: few
cdr3_nt: TGTGCCAGCAGCCCCGGTAGGGCCCCAGATACGCAGTATTTT
cdr3_aa: CASSPGRAPDTQYF